One T cell receptor beta chain is described in this entry. Its antigen remains unidentified. Base qualities are not at hand, and no much larger clone is one base apart. This record belongs to a study of shared clonotypes between healthy human individuals (dated by TCRdb to the early 2020s). With regard to the full study: Two women and a few men aged 18 to 49 years were included in the cohort. For each donor, CD4 naive and CD4 memory were each run on three plates, CD8 naive on two plates, and CD8 memory on one plate. To estimate repertoire size and how much clonotypes are shared between individuals, the study performed deep sequencing of blood TCR repertoires from roughly five healthy adults. To increase sequencing depth and limit assay-specific biases, TCR repertoire library preparation and sequencing were carried out by different laboratories using diverse techniques. Leukapheresis yielded between about 0.94 and 8.9 billion PBMCs per donor.

The donors were healthy, HIV-negative adults with no recently reported acute infections or vaccinations. All donors were Caucasian adults living in Nashville, Tennessee, USA. Magnetic negative selection was used to enrich CD4+ T cells, after which naive cells were positively selected on CD45RA and the negative fraction became the memory subset. Blood was collected by leukapheresis, and PBMCs were isolated by Ficoll-Histopaque density gradient centrifugation and then cryopreserved in liquid nitrogen vapor phase. Analytical flow cytometry was used to check the purity and quantity of every magnetically sorted T cell population. From each sorted fraction, genomic DNA was isolated and quantified by UV absorbance on a Nanodrop 2000c. Study-wide findings and limitations: Because the study included a small number of donors, the genetic and exposure-history diversity represented was limited. Estimated clonotype richness was generally larger for naive than for memory subsets. When several donors were compared, the shared fraction of clonotypes was about 5% for naive CD4, 3.5% for naive CD8, about 2.5% for memory CD4, and roughly 0.43% for memory CD8. Compared with non-shared clonotypes, clonotypes shared by all four sorted-subset donors had higher generation probabilities. Incomplete sequencing was indicated by rarefaction of sorted-subset datasets, despite the large sequencing depth. Sampling was restricted to blood, and TCR repertoires in tissue are likely to differ from TCR repertoires in blood. Pairwise subsampling indicated that sequencing depth was expected to affect the degree of clonotype sharing among donors.

TCR CDR3 regions were amplified from genomic DNA by multiplex PCR using the deep immunoSEQ assay. For each cell subset, the extracted genomic DNA was distributed evenly across all wells of several immunoSEQ 96-well plates, and each plate served as one replicate. For sorted subsets, approximately 200 ng of genomic DNA, equivalent to 25,000 to 35,000 T cell genomes, went into each replicate PCR. The purified libraries were quantified using a Qubit 3.0 fluorometer, sized with a Bioanalyzer 2100, and then quantified again using the KAPA Library Quantification kit. Every immunoSEQ 96-well plate was sequenced on a dedicated single-read 150-cycle Illumina NextSeq 550 flow cell. The authors' pipeline ran thus. Because only junctional sequences without quality scores were contained in the immunoSEQ output, filtering matching that applied to full-length reads could not be performed. To assign V/J genes and CDR3, sequences were annotated using PyIR, a Python wrapper for IgBLAST v1.9, with IMGT germline references. Reads were removed for weak V/J assignments (E-value above 1e-6), missing CDR3, stop codons, out-of-frame junctions, or ambiguous translated residues. A V3J clonotype was defined by an identical inferred V gene, J gene, and CDR3 amino acid sequence. The percentage overlap between two repertoires was calculated by dividing the number of shared unique clonotypes by the size of the smaller repertoire. Richness of each repertoire was evaluated using RTK rarefaction, the Chao1 estimator, and Recon v2.1 estimates of unobserved clonotypes. Generation probabilities for all TCRbeta clonotypes obtained by the gDNA method from a handful of donors were computed using OLGA. TCRdb carries this immuneACCESS record with in-frame sequences only. Its versions omit some clonotypes, under half of them owing to an unresolved V gene in the studies checked, with the rest unexplained. Clonal size and the V and J genes are those of that table, whereas D and trimming came from the DNA. The sample data list about 980,000 clones, and 76% of these were observed just once. 1.5% of the sample is in the top ten clones.

This clonotype was obtained from a man aged 18 to 29 in good health. Input material: memory CD4+ T cells sorted from blood. This specimen's cell subset or site label, per the study, means: CD45RA-negative fraction.

CDR3 protein: CASSPVQGNTGELFF. The nucleotide sequence reads TGTGCCAGCTCACCAGTACAGGGGAACACCGGGGAGCTGTTTTTT. The chain is encoded by TRBV18 joined to TRBJ2-2, with TRBD1 as a weak D call on 6 bases. Including cysteine and phenylalanine, the CDR3 has 15 amino acids. Just CDR3 DNA is preserved here, 45 bases in frame from base 1. V is shortened by 2 bases, J by 1 base, and the region joining them spans 8 bases. CDR1 and CDR2 are drawn from the germline V gene: KGHSH, LQKENI.